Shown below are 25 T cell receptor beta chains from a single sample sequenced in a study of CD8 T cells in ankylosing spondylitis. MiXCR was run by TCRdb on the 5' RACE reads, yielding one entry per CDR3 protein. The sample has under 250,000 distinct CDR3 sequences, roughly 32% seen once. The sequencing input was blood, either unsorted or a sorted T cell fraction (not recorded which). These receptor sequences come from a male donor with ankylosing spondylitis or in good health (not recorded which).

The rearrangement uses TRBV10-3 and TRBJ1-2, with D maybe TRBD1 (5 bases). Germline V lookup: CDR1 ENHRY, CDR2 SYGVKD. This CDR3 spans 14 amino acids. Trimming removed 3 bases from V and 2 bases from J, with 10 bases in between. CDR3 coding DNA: TGTGCCATCAGTGATCTGGCAGGGAACTATGGCTACACCTTC. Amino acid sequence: CAISDLAGNYGYTF.

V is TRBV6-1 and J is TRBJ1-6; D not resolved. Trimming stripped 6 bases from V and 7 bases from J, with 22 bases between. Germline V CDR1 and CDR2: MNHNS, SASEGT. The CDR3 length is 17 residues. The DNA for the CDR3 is TGTGCCAGCAGCCGATTGAATTTGAAGGTGGGCAATTCACCCCTCCACTTT. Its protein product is CASSRLNLKVGNSPLHF.

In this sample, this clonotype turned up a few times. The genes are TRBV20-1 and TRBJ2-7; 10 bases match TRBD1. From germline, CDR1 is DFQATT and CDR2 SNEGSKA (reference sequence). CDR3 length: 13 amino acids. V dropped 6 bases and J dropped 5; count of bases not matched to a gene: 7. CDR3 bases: TGCAGTGCGCCGACAGGGGGCTGGGACGAGCAGTACTTC. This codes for CSAPTGGWDEQYF.

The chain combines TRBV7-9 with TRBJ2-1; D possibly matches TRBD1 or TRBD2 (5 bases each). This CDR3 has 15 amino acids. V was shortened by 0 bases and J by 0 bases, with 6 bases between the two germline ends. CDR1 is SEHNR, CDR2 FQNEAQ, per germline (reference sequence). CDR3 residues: CASSLAGDSYNEQFF. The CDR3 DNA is TGTGCCAGCAGCTTAGCGGGGGACTCCTACAATGAGCAGTTCTTC.

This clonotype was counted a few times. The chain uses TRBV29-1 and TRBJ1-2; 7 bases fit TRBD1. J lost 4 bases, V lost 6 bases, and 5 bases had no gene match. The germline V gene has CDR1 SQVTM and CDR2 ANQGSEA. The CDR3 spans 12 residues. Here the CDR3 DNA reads TGCAGCGTCCCTACAGGGGTCTATGGCTACACCTTC. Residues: CSVPTGVYGYTF. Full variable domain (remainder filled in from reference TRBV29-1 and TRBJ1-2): SAVISQKPSRDICQRGTSLTIQCQVDSQVTMMFWYRQQPGQSLTLIATANQGSEATYESGFVIDKFPISRPNLTFSTLTVSNMSPEDSSIYLCSVPTGVYGYTFGSGTRLTVV.

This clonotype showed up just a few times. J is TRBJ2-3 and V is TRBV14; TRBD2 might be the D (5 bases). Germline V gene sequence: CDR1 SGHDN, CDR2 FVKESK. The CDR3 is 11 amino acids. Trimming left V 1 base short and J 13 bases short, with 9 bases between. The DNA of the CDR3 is TGTGCCAGCAGCCAAGGAGGGTCCGAGTATTTT. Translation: CASSQGGSEYF.

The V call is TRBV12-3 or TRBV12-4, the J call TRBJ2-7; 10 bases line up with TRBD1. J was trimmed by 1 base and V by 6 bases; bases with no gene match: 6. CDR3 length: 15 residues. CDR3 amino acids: CASRPPGQGSYEQYF. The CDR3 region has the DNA TGTGCCAGCAGACCGCCGGGACAGGGGTCCTACGAGCAGTACTTC.

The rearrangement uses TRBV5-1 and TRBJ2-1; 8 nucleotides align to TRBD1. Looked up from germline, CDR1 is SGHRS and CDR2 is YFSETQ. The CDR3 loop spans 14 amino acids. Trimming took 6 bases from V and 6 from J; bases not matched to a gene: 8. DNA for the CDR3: TGCGCCAGCACAGGGGGCTATTCCCCCAATGAGCAGTTCTTC. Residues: CASTGGYSPNEQFF.

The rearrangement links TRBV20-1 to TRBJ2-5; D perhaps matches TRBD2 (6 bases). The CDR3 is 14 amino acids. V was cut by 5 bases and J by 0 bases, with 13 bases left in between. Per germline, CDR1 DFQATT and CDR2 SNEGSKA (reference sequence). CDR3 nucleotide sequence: TGCAGTGCTCCCGCCGCGGGGAACCAAGAGACCCAGTACTTC. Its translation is CSAPAAGNQETQYF.

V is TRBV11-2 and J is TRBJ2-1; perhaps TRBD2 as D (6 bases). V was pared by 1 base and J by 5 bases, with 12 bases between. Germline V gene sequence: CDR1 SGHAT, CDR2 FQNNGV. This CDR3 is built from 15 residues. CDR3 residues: CASSLVSSANNEQFF. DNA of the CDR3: TGTGCCAGCAGCTTAGTTTCTAGCGCAAACAATGAGCAGTTCTTC.

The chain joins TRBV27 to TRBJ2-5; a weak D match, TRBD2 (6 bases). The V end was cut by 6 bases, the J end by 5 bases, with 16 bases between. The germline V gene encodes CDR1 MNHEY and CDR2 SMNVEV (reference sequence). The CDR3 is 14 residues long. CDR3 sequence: CASSRTGTPETQYF. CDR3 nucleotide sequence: TGTGCCAGCAGCCGCACCGGGACTCCGGAGACCCAGTACTTC.

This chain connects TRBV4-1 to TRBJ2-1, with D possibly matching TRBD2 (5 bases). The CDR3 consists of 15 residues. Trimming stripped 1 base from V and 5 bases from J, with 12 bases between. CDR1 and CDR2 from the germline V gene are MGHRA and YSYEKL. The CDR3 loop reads CASSQGEAGDNEQFF. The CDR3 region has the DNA TGCGCCAGCAGCCAAGGAGAGGCCGGGGACAATGAGCAGTTCTTC.

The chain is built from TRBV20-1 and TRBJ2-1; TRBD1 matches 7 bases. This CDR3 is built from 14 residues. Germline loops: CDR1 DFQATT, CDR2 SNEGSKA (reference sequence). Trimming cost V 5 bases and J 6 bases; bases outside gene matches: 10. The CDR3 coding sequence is TGCAGTGCTTCCCCAGACAGGGCCCCCAATGAGCAGTTCTTC. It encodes CSASPDRAPNEQFF.

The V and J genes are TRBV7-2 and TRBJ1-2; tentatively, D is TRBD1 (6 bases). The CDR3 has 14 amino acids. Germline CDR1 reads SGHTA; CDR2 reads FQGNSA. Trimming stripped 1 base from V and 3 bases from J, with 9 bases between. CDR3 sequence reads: CASSLGTGHYGYTF. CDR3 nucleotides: TGTGCCAGCAGCTTAGGTACAGGGCACTATGGCTACACCTTC.

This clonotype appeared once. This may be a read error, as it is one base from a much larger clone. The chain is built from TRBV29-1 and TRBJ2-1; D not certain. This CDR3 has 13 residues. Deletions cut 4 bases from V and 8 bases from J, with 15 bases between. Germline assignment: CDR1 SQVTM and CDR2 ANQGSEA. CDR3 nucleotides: TGCAGCGTTGTAACAATTCGGGCCGATGAGCAGTTCTTC. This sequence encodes CSVVTIRADEQFF.

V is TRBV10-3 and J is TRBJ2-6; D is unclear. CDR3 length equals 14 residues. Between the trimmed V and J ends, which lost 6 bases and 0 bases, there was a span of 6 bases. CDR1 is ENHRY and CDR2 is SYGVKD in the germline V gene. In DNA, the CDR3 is TGTGCCATCAGAGAACCCTCTGGGGCCAACGTCCTGACTTTC. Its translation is CAIREPSGANVLTF.

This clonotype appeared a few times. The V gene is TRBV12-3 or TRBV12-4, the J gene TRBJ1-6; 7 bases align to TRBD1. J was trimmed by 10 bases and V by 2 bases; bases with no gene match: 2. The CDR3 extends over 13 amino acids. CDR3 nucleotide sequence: TGTGCCAGCAGTTTACAGGGGGGCTCACCCCTCCACTTT. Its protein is CASSLQGGSPLHF.

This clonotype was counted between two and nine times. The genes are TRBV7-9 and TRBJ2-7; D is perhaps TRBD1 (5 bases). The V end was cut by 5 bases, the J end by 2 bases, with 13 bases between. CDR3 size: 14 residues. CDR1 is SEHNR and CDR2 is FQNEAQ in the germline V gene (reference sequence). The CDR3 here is CASSPPGNTYEQYF. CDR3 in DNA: TGTGCCAGCAGCCCCCCAGGGAACACCTACGAGCAGTACTTC.

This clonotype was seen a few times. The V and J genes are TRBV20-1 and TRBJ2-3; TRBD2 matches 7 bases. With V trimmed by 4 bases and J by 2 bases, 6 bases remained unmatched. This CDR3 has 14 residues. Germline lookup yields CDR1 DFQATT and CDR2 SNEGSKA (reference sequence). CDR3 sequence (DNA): TGCAGTGCTACCCTAGCGGCCTCCACAGATACGCAGTATTTT. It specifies CSATLAASTDTQYF.

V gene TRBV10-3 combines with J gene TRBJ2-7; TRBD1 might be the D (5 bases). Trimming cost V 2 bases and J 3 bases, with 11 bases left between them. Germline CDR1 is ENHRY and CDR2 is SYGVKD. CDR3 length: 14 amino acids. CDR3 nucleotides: TGTGCCATCAGTGAGGAATACAGGAGCTACGAGCAGTACTTC. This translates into CAISEEYRSYEQYF.

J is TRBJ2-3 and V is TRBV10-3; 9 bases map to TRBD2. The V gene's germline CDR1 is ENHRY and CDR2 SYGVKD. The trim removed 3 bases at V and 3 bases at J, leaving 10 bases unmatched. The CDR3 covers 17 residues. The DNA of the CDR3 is TGTGCCATCAGTGATGGGTTGGGCGGGGGGGCAACAGATACGCAGTATTTT. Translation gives CAISDGLGGGATDTQYF.

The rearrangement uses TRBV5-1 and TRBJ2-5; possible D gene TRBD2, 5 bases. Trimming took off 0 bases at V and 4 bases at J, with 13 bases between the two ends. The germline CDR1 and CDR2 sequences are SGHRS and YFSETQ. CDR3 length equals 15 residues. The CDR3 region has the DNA TGCGCCAGCAGCTTGGCCGGGCAGGCGGGAGAGACCCAGTACTTC. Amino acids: CASSLAGQAGETQYF.

CDR3: CSARGGRVGNYGYTF. The CDR3 DNA follows: TGCAGTGCACGGGGGGGTCGAGTGGGTAACTATGGCTACACCTTC. The chain employs TRBV20-1 and TRBJ1-2; possible D gene TRBD1, 5 bases. This CDR3 contains 15 residues. The V and J ends lost 6 bases and 1 base respectively, with 18 bases between them. Per germline, CDR1 DFQATT and CDR2 SNEGSKA (reference sequence).

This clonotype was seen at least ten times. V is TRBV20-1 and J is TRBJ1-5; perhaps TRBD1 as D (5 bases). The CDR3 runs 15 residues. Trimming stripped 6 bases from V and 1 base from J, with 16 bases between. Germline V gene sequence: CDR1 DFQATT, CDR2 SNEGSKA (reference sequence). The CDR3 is CSALVRGGSNQPQHF. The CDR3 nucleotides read TGCAGTGCCCTTGTAAGGGGAGGAAGCAATCAGCCCCAGCATTTT.

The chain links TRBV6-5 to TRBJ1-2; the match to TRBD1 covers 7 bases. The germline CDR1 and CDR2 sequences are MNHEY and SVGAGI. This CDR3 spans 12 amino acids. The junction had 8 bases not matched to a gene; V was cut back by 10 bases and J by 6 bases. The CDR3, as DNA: TGTGCCACCAGACAGGGCATCGATGGCTACACCTTC. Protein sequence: CATRQGIDGYTF.